Given below is one TCR beta chain in context. Other nucleotide sequences from this sample produce the same CDR3. The data derive from a study of blood T cell repertoires in COVID-19. On the study more broadly: Acute and convalescent COVID-19 specimens originated in the United States, Italy and Spain. PBMCs, B-cell-depleted T cells, or T cells provided the cDNA or gDNA that made up the material.

In the authors' methods: Reference gene primer amplification gave nucleated cell count estimates. Libraries were prepared by immunoSEQ multiplex PCR; TCRdb keeps only in-frame clonotypes and omits some of them. The V and J calls and clone size were taken over from that table, and D and trimming were inferred from the DNA. The data show about 210,000 clones, with 84% seen just once and roughly 8% held by the top ten. Input material: peripheral blood. The source is a woman aged 50 to 60 with active or convalescent COVID-19.

Here the CDR3 DNA reads TGTGCCAGCAGCTTGGCCGGGGGGGAGACCCAGTACTTC. The encoded protein is CASSLAGGETQYF. The chain has TRBV5-4 and TRBJ2-5; 7 positions agree with TRBD2. V lost 0 bases to trimming and J lost 5 bases; unmatched junction nucleotides: 1. CDR3 length equals 13 residues. Germline V gene data show CDR1 as SGHNT and CDR2 as YYREEE (reference sequence). The full variable domain, with the rest looked up from reference TRBV5-4 and TRBJ2-5, is ETGVTQSPTHLIKTRGQQVTLRCSSQSGHNTVSWYQQALGQGPQFIFQYYREEENGRGNFPPRFSGLQFPNYSSELNVNALELDDSALYLCASSLAGGETQYFGPGTRLLVL.